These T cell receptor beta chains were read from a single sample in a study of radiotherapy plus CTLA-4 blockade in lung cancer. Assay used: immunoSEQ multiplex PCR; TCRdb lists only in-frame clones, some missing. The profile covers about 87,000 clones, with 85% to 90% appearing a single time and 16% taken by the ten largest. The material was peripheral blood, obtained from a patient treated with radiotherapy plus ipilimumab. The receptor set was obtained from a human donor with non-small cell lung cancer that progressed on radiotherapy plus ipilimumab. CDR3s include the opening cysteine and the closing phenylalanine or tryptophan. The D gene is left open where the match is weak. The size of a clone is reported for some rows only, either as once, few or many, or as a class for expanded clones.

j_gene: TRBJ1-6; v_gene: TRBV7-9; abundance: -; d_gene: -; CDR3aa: CASTRDILNSPLHF; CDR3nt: TGTGCCAGCACCCGGGACATTCTTAATTCACCCCTCCACTTT
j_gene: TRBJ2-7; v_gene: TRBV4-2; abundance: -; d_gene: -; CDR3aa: CASSQAIGQYEQYF; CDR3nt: TGTGCCAGCAGCCAAGCCATTGGCCAATACGAGCAGTACTTC
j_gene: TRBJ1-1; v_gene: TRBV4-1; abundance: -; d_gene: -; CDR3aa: CASSQDRIVGPEAFF; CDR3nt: TGCGCCAGCAGCCAAGATCGTATTGTGGGTCCTGAAGCTTTCTTT
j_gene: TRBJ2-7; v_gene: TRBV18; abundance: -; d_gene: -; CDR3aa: CASSPRTGQGHSGTFYEQYF; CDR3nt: TGTGCCAGCTCACCACGAACCGGACAGGGGCATAGCGGGACATTCTACGAGCAGTACTTC
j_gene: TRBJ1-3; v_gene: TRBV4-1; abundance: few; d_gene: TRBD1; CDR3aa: CASSQDPTTGTGNTIYF; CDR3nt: TGCGCCAGCAGCCAAGACCCTACGACAGGGACTGGAAACACCATATATTTT
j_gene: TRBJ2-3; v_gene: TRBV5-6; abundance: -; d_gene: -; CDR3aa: CASSLGGTLSLDTQYF; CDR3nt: TGTGCCAGCAGCTTAGGAGGGACTTTATCATTAGATACGCAGTATTTT
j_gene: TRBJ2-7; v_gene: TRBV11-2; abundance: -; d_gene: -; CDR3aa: CASSLRGPGSLEQYF; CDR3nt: TGTGCCAGCAGCTTAAGAGGGCCAGGGTCCCTCGAGCAGTACTTC
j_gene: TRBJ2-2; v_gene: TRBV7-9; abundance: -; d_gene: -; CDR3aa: CASSRLPTGELFF; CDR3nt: TGTGCCAGCAGCCGTTTGCCTACCGGGGAGCTGTTTTTT
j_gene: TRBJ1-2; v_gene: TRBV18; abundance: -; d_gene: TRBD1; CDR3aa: CASSPPGQGSYTF; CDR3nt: TGTGCCAGCTCACCACCGGGACAGGGCTCCTACACCTTC
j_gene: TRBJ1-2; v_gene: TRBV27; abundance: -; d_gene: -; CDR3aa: CASSSVTASGYTF; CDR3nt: TGTGCCAGCAGTTCGGTGACAGCCTCTGGCTACACCTTC
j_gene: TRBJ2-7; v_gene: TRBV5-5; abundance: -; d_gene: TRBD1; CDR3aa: CASSSRQGAVMYEQYF; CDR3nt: TGTGCCAGCAGCTCGAGACAGGGGGCAGTTATGTACGAGCAGTACTTC
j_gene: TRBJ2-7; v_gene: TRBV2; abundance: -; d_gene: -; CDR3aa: CASSDDAYEQYF; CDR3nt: TGTGCTAGCAGTGATGATGCTTACGAGCAGTACTTC
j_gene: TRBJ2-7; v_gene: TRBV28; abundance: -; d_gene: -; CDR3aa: CASPPRGGAGQFYEQYF; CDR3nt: TGTGCCAGCCCCCCTAGAGGAGGAGCGGGACAGTTCTACGAGCAGTACTTC
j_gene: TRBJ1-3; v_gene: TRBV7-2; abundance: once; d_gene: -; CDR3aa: CASSPRGQLGSGNTIYF; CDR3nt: TGTGCCAGCAGCCCGAGGGGTCAGTTAGGTTCTGGAAACACCATATATTTT
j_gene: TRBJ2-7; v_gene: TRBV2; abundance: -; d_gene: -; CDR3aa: CASSDPDSSYEQYF; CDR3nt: TGTGCCAGCAGTGACCCGGACAGCTCCTACGAGCAGTACTTC
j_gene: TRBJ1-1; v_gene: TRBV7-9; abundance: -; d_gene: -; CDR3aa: CASTASGRENTEAFF; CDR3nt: TGTGCCAGCACCGCGTCAGGACGGGAGAACACTGAAGCTTTCTTT
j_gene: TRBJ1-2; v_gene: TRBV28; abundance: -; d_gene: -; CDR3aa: CASSPTNYGYTF; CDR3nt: TGTGCCAGCAGTCCTACGAACTATGGCTACACCTTC
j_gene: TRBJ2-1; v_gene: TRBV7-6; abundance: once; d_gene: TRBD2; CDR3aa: CASSLSLAGPLSSCNEQFF; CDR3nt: TGTGCCAGCAGCTTATCCCTAGCGGGGCCCCTCAGCTCCTGCAATGAGCAGTTCTTC
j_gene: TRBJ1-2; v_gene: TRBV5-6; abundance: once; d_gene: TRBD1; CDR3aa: CASTPTGALGNYGYTF; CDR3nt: TGTGCCAGCACCCCGACAGGGGCACTGGGGAACTATGGCTACACCTTC
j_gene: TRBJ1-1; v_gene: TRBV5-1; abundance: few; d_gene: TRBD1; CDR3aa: CASSLALQGARGFEAFF; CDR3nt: TGCGCCAGCAGCTTGGCACTTCAGGGGGCGAGAGGTTTTGAAGCTTTCTTT
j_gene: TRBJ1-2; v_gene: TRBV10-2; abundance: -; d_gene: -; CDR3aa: CASSEKTASYGYTF; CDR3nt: TGCGCCAGCAGTGAGAAGACAGCTTCCTATGGCTACACCTTC
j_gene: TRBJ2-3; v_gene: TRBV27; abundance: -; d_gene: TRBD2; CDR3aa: CASSPLVAGGPADTQYF; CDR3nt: TGTGCCAGCAGTCCTCTAGTAGCGGGGGGGCCGGCAGATACGCAGTATTTT
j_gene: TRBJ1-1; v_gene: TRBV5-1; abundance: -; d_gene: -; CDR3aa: CASSLPGVGNTEAFF; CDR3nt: TGCGCCAGCAGCTTGCCAGGGGTGGGGAACACTGAAGCTTTCTTT
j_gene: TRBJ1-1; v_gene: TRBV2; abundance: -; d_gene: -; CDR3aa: CASSLGGAGNTEAFF; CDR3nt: TGTGCCAGCAGCCTGGGAGGGGCCGGAAACACTGAAGCTTTCTTT
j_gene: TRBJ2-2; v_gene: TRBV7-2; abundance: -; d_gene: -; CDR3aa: CASSLVVGQNTGELFF; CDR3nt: TGTGCCAGCAGCTTAGTAGTGGGCCAGAACACCGGGGAGCTGTTTTTT
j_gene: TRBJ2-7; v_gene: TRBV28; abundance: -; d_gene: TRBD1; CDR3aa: CASKTGGLGEQYF; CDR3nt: TGTGCCAGCAAGACAGGGGGCTTGGGCGAGCAGTACTTC
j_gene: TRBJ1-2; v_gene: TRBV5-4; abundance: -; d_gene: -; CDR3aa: CASSLWHTDSYGYTF; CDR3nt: TGTGCCAGCAGCTTGTGGCACACGGACAGCTATGGCTACACCTTC
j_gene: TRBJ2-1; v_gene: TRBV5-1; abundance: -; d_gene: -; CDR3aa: CASSLGAGAYGNEQFF; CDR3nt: TGCGCCAGCAGCTTGGGTGCGGGGGCCTACGGCAATGAGCAGTTCTTC
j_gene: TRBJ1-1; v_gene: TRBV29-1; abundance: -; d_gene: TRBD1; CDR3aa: CSVEQGYTEAFF; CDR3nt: TGCAGCGTGGAACAGGGGTACACTGAAGCTTTCTTT
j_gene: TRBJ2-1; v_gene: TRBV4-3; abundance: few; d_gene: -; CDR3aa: CASSLMGGSYNEQFF; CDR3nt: TGCGCCAGCAGCCTCATGGGGGGCTCCTACAATGAGCAGTTCTTC
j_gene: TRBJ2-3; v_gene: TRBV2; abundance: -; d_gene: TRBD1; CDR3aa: CASSIGTVSTDTQYF; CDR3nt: TGTGCCAGCAGTATTGGGACAGTTAGCACAGATACGCAGTATTTT
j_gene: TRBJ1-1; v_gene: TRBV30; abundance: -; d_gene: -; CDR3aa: CAWSPGILNTEAFF; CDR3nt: TGTGCCTGGAGTCCAGGGATTTTAAACACTGAAGCTTTCTTT
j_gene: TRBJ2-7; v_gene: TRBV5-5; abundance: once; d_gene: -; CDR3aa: CASSLSGTSYEQYF; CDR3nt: TGTGCCAGCAGCCTATCCGGGACCTCCTACGAGCAGTACTTC
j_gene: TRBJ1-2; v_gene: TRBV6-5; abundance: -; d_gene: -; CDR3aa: CASSYSMGLGGYTF; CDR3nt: TGTGCCAGCAGTTACTCGATGGGTTTAGGGGGCTACACCTTC
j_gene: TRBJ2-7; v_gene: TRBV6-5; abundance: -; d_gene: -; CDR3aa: CASSYSDNSYEQYF; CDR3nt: TGTGCCAGCAGTTACTCGGACAATTCCTACGAGCAGTACTTC
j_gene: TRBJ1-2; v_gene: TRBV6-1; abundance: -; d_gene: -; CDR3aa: CASTLSGSAYGYTF; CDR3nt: TGTGCCAGCACCCTATCGGGCAGCGCCTATGGCTACACCTTC
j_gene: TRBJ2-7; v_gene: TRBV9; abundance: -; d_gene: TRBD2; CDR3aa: CASSAHSGSSTYEQYF; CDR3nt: TGTGCCAGCAGCGCACATAGCGGGAGCTCAACCTACGAGCAGTACTTC
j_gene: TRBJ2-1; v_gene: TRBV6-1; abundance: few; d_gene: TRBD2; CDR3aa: CASSELAGASNEQFF; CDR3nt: TGTGCCAGCAGTGAACTAGCGGGAGCGTCCAATGAGCAGTTCTTC
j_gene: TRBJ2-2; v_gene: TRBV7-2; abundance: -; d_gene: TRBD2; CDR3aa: CASSLVFGASGSTGELFF; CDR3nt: TGTGCCAGCAGCTTAGTTTTTGGGGCTAGCGGGAGCACCGGGGAGCTGTTTTTT
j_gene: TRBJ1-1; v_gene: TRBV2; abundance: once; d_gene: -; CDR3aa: CASRGGQRAVNTEAFF; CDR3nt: TGTGCCAGCAGGGGTGGACAGCGGGCGGTGAACACTGAAGCTTTCTTT
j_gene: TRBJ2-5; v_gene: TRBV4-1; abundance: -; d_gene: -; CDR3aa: CASSQRQGGGTQETQYF; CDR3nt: TGCGCCAGCAGCCAAAGACAGGGAGGGGGCACCCAAGAGACCCAGTACTTC
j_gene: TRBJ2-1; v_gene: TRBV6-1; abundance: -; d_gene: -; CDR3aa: CASSAQRPGYKIYNEQFF; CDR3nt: TGTGCCAGCAGTGCCCAAAGACCGGGATACAAAATTTACAATGAGCAGTTCTTC
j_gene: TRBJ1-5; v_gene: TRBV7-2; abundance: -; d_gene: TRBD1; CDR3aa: CASSLQGDANNQPQHF; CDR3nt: TGTGCCAGCAGCTTACAGGGGGACGCGAACAATCAGCCCCAGCATTTT
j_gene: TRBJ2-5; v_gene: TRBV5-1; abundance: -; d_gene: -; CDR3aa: CASSLGVETQYF; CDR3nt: TGCGCCAGCAGCTTGGGTGTCGAGACCCAGTACTTC
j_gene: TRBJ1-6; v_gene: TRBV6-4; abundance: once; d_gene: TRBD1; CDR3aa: CASSETTGVRNSPLHF; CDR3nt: TGTGCCAGCAGCGAAACGACAGGGGTTAGGAATTCACCCCTCCACTTT